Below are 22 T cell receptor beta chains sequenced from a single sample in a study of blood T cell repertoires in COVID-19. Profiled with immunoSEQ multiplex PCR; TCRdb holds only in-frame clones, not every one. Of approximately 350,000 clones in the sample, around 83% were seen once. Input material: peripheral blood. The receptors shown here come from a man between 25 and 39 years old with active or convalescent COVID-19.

The CDR3 DNA sequence: TGTGCCAGCAGCCGGAGGCTAGCGGGGATTCCTAGCACAGATACGCAGTATTTT. Its protein is CASSRRLAGIPSTDTQYF. This rearrangement joins TRBV5-6 to TRBJ2-3; 9 nucleotides agree with TRBD2. The CDR3 is 18 amino acids. Germline V gene data show CDR1 as SGHDT and CDR2 as YYEEEE. V lost 4 bases to trimming and J lost 0 bases; unmatched junction nucleotides: 12. The full variable domain, completed using reference TRBV5-6 and TRBJ2-3, is DAGVTQSPTHLIKTRGQQVTLRCSPKSGHDTVSWYQQALGQGPQFIFQYYEEEERQRGNFPDRFSGHQFPNYSSELNVNALLLGDSALYLCASSRRLAGIPSTDTQYFGPGTRLTVL.

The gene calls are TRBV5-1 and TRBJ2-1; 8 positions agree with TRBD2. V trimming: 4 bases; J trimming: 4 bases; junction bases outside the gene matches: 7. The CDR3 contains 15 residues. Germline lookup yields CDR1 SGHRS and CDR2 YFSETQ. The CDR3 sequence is CASSRTSGYYNEQFF. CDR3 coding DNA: TGCGCCAGCAGCCGAACTAGCGGATATTACAATGAGCAGTTCTTC.

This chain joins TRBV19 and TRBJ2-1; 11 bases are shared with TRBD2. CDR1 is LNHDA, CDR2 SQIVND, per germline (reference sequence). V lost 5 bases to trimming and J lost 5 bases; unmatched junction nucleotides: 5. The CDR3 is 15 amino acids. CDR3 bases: TGTGCCAGTAGTGTGGGACTAGCGGACAACAATGAGCAGTTCTTC. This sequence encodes CASSVGLADNNEQFF.

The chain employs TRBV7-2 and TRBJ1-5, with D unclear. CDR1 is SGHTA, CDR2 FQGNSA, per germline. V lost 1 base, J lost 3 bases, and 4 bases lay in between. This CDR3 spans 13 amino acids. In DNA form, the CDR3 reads TGTGCCAGCAGCTTAGTCTCCAATCAGCCCCAGCATTTT. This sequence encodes CASSLVSNQPQHF. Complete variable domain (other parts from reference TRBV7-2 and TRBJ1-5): GAGVSQSPSNKVTEKGKDVELRCDPISGHTALYWYRQSLGQGLEFLIYFQGNSAPDKSGLPSDRFSAERTGGSVSTLTIQRTQQEDSAVYLCASSLVSNQPQHFGDGTRLSIL.

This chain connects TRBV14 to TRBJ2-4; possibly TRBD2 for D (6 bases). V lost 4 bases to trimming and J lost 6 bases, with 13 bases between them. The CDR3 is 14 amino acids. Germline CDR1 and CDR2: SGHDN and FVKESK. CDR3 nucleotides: TGTGCCAGCAGCCCCGCGGGACGGAGAAACATTCAGTACTTC. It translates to CASSPAGRRNIQYF. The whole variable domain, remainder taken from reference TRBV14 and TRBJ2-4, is EAGVTQFPSHSVIEKGQTVTLRCDPISGHDNLYWYRRVMGKEIKFLLHFVKESKQDESGMPNNRFLAERTGGTYSTLKVQPAELEDSGVYFCASSPAGRRNIQYFGAGTRLSVL.

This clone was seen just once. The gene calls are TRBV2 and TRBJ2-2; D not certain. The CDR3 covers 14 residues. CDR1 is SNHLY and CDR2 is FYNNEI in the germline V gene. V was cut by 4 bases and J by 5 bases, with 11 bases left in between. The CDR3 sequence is CASSGAVRTGELFF. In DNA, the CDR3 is TGTGCCAGCAGTGGGGCAGTCCGAACCGGGGAGCTGTTTTTT.

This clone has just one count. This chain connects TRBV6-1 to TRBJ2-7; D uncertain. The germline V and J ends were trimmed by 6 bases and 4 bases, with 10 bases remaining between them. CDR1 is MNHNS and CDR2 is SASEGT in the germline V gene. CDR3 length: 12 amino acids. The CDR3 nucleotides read TGTGCCAGCAGAGATTACAAGTACGAGCAGTACTTC. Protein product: CASRDYKYEQYF.

The CDR3 bases are TGTGCCAGCAGGTCACTCGGGAGCGAGCCCCACTATGGCTACACCTTC. Translating gives CASRSLGSEPHYGYTF. The J gene is TRBJ1-2, the V gene TRBV28; no reliable D call. The CDR3 has 16 amino acids. V lost 6 bases and J lost 3, with 20 bases in between. CDR1 MDHEN and CDR2 SYDVKM come from the germline V gene.

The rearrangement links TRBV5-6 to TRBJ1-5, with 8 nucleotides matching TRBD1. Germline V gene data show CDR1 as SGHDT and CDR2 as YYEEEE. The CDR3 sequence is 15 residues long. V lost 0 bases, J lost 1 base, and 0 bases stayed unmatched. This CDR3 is CASSLAGGSNQPQHF. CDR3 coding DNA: TGTGCCAGCAGCTTGGCAGGGGGCAGCAATCAGCCCCAGCATTTT.

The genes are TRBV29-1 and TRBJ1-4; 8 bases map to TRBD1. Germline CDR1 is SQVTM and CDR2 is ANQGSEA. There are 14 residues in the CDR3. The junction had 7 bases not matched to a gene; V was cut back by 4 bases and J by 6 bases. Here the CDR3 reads CSVGEPGQDEKLFF. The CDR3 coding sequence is TGCAGCGTTGGGGAACCGGGACAGGATGAAAAACTGTTTTTT.

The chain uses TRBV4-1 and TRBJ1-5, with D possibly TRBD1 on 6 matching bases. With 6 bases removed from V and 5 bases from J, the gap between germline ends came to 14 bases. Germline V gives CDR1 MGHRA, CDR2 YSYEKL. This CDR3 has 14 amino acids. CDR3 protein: CASRPQGWDQPQHF. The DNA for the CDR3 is TGCGCCAGCAGACCTCAGGGGTGGGATCAGCCCCAGCATTTT.

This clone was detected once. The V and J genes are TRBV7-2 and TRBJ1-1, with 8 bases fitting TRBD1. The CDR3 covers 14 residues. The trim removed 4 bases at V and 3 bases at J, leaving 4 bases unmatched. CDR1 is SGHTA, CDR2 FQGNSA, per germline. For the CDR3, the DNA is TGTGCCAGCAGCTCGTACAGGGGGGACACTGAAGCTTTCTTT. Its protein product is CASSSYRGDTEAFF.

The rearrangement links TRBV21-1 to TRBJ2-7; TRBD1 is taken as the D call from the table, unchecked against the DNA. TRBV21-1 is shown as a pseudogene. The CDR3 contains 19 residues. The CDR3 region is CASSKRGASRDRVPYEQYF. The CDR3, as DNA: TGTGCCAGCAGCAAAAGGGGAGCGTCCCGGGACAGGGTTCCCTACGAGCAGTACTTC.

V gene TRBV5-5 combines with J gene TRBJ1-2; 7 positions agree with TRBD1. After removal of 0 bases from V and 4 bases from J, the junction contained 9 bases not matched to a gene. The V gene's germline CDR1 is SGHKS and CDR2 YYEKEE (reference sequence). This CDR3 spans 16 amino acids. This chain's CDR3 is CASSLEGAGLGYGYTF. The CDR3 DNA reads TGTGCCAGCAGCTTGGAGGGGGCAGGGCTCGGCTATGGCTACACCTTC. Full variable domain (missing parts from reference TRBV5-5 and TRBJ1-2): DAGVTQSPTHLIKTRGQQVTLRCSPISGHKSVSWYQQVLGQGPQFIFQYYEKEERGRGNFPDRFSARQFPNYSSELNVNALLLGDSALYLCASSLEGAGLGYGYTFGSGTRLTVV.

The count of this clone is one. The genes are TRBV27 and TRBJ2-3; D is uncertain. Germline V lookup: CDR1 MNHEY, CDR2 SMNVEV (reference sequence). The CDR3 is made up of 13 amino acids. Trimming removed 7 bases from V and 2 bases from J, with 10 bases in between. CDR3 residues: CASIVPYTDTQYF. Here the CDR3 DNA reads TGTGCCAGCATCGTACCCTACACAGATACGCAGTATTTT.

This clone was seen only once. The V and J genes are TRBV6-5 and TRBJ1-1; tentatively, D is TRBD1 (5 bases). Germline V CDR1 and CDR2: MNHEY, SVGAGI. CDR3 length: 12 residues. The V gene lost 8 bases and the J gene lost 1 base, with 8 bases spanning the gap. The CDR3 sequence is CASHQGNTEAFF. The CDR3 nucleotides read TGTGCCAGCCATCAGGGGAACACTGAAGCTTTCTTT.

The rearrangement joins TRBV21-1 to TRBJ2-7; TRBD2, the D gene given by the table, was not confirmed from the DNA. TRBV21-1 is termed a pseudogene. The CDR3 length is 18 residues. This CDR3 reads CASPTIPPGWRENYEQYF. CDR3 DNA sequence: TGTGCCAGCCCGACAATTCCCCCTGGGTGGCGGGAGAACTACGAGCAGTACTTC.

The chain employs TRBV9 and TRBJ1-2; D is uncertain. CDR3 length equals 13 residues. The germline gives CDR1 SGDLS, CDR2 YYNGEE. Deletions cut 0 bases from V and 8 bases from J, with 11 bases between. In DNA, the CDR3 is TGTGCCAGCAGCGTAGGTCAGGATGGAGGCTACACCTTC. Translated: CASSVGQDGGYTF.

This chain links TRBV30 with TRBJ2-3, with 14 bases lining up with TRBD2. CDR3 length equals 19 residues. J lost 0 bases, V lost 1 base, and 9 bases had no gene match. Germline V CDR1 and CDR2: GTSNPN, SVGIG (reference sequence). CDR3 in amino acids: CAWSGRLAGGWLSTDTQYF. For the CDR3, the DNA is TGTGCCTGGAGTGGAAGACTAGCGGGGGGGTGGTTGAGCACAGATACGCAGTATTTT.

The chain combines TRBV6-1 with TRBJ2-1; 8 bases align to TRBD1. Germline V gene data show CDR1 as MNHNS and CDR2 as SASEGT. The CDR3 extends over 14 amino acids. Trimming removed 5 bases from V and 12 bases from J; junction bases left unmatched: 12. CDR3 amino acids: CASSYIAGGDGQFF. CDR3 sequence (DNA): TGTGCCAGCAGTTATATCGCAGGGGGCGACGGGCAGTTCTTC.

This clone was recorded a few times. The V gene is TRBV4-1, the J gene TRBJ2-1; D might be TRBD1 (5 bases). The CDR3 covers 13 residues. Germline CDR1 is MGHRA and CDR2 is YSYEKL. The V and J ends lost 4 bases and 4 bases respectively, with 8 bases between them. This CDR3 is CASSLPGYNEQFF. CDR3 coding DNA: TGCGCCAGCAGCCTGCCAGGGTACAATGAGCAGTTCTTC.

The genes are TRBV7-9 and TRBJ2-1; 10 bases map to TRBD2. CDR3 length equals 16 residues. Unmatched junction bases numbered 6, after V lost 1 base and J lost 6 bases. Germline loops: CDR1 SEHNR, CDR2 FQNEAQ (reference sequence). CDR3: CASSLVTSGAPNEQFF. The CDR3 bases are TGTGCCAGCAGCTTAGTCACTAGCGGGGCCCCCAATGAGCAGTTCTTC. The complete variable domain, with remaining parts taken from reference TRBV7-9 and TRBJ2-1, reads DTGVSQNPRHKITKRGQNVTFRCDPISEHNRLYWYRQTLGQGPEFLTYFQNEAQLEKSRLLSDRFSAERPKGSFSTLEIQRTEQGDSAMYLCASSLVTSGAPNEQFFGPGTRLTVL.